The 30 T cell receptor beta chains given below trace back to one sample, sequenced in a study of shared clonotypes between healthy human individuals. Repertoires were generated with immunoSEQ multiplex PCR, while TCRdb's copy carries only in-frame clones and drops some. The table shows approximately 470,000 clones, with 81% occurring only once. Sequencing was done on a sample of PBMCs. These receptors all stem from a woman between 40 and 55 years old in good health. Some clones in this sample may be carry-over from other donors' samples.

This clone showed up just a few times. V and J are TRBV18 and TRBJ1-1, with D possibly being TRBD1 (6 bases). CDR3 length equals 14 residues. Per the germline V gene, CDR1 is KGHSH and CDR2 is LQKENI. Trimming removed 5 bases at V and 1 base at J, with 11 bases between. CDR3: CASSAQDRNTEAFF. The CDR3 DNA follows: TGTGCCAGCTCAGCCCAGGACAGGAACACTGAAGCTTTCTTT.

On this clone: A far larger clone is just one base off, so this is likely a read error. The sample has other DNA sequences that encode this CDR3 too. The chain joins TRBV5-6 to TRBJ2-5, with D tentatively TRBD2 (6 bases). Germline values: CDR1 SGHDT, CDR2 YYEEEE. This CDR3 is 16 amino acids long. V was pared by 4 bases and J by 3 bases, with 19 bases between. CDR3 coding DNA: TGTGCCAGCAGCCCGCGGGGTGGGCCTTCTGAAGAGACCCAGTACTTC. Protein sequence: CASSPRGGPSEETQYF.

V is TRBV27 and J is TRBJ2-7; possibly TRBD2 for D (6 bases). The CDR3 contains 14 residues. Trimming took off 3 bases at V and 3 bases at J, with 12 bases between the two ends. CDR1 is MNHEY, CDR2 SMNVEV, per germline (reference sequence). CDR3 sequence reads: CASSFSQGGYEQYF. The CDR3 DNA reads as TGTGCCAGCAGTTTTTCGCAGGGAGGCTACGAGCAGTACTTC.

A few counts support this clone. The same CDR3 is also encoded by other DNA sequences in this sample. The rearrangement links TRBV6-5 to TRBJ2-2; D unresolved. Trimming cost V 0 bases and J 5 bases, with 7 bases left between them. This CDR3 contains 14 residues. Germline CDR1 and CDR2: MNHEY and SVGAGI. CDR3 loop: CASSYSEGTGELFF. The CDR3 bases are TGTGCCAGCAGTTACTCGGAAGGGACCGGGGAGCTGTTTTTT.

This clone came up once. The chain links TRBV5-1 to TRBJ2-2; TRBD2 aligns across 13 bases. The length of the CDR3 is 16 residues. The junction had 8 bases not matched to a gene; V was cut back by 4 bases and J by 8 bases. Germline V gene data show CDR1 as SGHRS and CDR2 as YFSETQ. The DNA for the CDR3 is TGCGCCAGCAGCCCCGGACTAGCGGGAGCATCGGGGGAGCTGTTTTTT. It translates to CASSPGLAGASGELFF.

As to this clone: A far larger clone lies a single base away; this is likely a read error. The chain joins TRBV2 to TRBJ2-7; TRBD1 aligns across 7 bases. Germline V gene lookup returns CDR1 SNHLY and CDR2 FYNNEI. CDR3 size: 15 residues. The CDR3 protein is CASSEGGTASYGQYF. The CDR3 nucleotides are TGTGCCAGCAGTGAAGGTGGGACAGCCTCCTACGGGCAGTACTTC. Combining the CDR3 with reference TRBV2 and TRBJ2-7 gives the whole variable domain EPEVTQTPSHQVTQMGQEVILRCVPISNHLYFYWYRQILGQKVEFLVSFYNNEISEKSEIFDDQFSVERPDGSNFTLKIRSTKLEDSAMYFCASSEGGTASYGQYFGPGTRLTVT.

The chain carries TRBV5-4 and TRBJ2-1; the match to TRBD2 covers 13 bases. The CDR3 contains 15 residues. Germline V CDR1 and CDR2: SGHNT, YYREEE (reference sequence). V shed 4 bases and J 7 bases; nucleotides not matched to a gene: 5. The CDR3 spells CASSAGLAGRNEQFF. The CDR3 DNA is TGTGCCAGCAGCGCGGGACTAGCGGGAAGGAATGAGCAGTTCTTC.

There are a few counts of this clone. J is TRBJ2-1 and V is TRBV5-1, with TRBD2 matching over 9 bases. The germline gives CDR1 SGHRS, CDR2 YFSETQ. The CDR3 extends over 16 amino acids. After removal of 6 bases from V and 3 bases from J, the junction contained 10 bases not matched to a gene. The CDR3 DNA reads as TGCGCCAGCAATGTCGAAGCGGGAGGCTTCTACAATGAGCAGTTCTTC. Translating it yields CASNVEAGGFYNEQFF.

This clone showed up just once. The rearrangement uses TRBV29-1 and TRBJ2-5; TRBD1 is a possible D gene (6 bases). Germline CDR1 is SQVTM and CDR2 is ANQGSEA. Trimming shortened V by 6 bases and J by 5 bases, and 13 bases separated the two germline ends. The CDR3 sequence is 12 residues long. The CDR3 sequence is CSVLGGKETQYF. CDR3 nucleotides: TGCAGCGTCCTTGGGGGCAAGGAGACCCAGTACTTC.

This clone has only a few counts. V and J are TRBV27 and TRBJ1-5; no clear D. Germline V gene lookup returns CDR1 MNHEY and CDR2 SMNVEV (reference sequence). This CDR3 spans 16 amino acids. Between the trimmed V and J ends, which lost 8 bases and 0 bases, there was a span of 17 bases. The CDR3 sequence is CASPMESQDSNQPQHF. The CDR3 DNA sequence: TGTGCCAGCCCGATGGAGTCCCAAGATAGCAATCAGCCCCAGCATTTT.

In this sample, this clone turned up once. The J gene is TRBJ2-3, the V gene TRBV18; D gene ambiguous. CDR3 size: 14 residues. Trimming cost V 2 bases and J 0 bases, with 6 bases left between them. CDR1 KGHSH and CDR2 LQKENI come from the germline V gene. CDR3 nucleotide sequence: TGTGCCAGCTCACCAGTCCGTAGCACAGATACGCAGTATTTT. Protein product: CASSPVRSTDTQYF.

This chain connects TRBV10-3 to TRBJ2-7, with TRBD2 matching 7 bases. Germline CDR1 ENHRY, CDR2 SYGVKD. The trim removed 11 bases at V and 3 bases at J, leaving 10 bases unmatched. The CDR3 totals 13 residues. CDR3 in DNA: TGTGCCTCCTCAACCGGGACTAACTACGAGCAGTACTTC. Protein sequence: CASSTGTNYEQYF.

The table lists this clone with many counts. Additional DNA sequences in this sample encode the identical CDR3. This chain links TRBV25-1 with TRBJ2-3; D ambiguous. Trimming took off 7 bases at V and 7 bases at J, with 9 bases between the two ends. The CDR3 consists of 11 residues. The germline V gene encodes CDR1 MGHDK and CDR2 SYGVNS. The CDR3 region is CASTQSHTQYF. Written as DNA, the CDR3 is TGTGCCAGCACGCAGTCACATACGCAGTATTTT.

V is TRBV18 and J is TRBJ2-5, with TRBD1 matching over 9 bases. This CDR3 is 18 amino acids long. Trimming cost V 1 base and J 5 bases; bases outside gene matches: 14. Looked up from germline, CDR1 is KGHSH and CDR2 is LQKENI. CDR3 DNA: TGTGCCAGCTCACCACTAAGGTCCGGGACAGGGACAATGGAGACCCAGTACTTC. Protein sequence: CASSPLRSGTGTMETQYF.

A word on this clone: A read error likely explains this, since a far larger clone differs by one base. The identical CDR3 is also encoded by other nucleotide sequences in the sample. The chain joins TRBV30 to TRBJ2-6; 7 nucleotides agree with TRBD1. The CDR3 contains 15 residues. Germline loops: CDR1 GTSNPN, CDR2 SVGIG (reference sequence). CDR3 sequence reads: CAWGTDLSGANVLTF. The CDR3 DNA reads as TGTGCCTGGGGGACAGACCTCTCTGGGGCCAACGTACTGACTTTC.

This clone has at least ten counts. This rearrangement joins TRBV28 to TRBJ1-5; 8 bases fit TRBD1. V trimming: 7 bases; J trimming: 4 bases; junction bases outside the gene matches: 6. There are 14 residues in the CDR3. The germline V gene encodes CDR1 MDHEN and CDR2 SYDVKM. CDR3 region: CASTDRGRNQPQHF. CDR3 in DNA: TGTGCCAGCACAGACAGGGGACGAAATCAGCCCCAGCATTTT.

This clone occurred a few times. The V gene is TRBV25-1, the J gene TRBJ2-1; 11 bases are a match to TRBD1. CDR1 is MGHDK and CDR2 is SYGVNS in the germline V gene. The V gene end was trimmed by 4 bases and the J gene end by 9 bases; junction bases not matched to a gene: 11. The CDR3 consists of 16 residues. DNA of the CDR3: TGTGCCAGCAGTGGACCCGGGACAGGGGGGTTAGGTGAGCAGTTCTTC. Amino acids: CASSGPGTGGLGEQFF.

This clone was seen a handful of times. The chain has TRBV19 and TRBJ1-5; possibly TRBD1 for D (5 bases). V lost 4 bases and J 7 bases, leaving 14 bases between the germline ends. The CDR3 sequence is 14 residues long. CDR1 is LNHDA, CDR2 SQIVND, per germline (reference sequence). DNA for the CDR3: TGTGCCAGTAGTACCTTGGGGGGAGAGCAGCCCCAGCATTTT. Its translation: CASSTLGGEQPQHF.

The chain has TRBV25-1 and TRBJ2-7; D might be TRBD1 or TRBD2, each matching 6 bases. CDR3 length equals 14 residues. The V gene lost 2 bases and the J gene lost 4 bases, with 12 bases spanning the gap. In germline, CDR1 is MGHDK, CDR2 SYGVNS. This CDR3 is CASSETGAGYEQYF. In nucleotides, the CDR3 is TGTGCCAGCAGTGAAACGGGGGCAGGTTACGAGCAGTACTTC.

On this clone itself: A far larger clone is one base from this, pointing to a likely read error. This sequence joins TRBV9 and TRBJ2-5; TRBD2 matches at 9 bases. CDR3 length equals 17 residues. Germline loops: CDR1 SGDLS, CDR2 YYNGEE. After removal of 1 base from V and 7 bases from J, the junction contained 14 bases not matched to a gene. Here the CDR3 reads CASSVYPSGTTSPTQYF. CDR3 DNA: TGTGCCAGCAGCGTATACCCTAGCGGGACAACTTCCCCGACCCAGTACTTC.

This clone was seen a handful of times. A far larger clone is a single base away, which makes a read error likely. The CDR3 region has the DNA TGTGCCTGGAGTGTTTGGGGTACCGTGGAGCTGTTTTTT. Amino acids: CAWSVWGTVELFF. The gene calls are TRBV30 and TRBJ2-2, with D uncertain. Germline V gives CDR1 GTSNPN, CDR2 SVGIG (reference sequence). CDR3 length: 13 amino acids.

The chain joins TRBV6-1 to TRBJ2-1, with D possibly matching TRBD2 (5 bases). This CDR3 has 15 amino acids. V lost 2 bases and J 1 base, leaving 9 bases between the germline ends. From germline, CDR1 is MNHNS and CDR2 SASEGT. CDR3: CASSETSGSYNEQFF. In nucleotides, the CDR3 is TGTGCCAGCAGTGAAACTAGTGGGTCCTACAATGAGCAGTTCTTC.

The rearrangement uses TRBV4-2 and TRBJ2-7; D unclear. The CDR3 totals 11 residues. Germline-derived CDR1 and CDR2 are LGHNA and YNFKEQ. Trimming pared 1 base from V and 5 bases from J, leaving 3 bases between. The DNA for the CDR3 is TGTGCCAGCAGCCAAGGACACGAGCAGTACTTC. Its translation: CASSQGHEQYF.

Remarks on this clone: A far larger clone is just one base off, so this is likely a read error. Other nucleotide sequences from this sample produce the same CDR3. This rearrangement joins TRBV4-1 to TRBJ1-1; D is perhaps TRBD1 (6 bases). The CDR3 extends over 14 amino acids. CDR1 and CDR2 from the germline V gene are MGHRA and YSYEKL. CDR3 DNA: TGCGCCAGCAGCCGGGGGCAGGGGAACAATGAAGCTTTCTTT. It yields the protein CASSRGQGNNEAFF.

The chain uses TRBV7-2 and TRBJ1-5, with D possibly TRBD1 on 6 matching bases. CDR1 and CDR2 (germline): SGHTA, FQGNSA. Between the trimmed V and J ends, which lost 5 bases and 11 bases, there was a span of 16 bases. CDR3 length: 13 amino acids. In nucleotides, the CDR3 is TGTGCCAGCAGCGAGACAGGCAGAGGGTCCCAGCATTTT. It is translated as CASSETGRGSQHF.

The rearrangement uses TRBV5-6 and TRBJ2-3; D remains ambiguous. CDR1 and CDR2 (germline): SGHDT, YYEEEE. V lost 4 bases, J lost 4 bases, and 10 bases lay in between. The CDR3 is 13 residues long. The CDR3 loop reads CASSPSQPDTQYF. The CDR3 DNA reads TGTGCCAGCAGCCCCTCCCAGCCAGATACGCAGTATTTT.

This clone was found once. The CDR3 nucleotides are TGTGCCAGCAGTCAAACTCGGACAGGGGCCACCAATGAGCAGTTCTTC. Its translation is CASSQTRTGATNEQFF. This sequence joins TRBV7-9 and TRBJ2-1; the match to TRBD1 covers 9 bases. The CDR3 extends over 16 amino acids. J was trimmed by 6 bases and V by 6 bases; bases with no gene match: 12. Germline V gene lookup returns CDR1 SEHNR and CDR2 FQNEAQ (reference sequence).

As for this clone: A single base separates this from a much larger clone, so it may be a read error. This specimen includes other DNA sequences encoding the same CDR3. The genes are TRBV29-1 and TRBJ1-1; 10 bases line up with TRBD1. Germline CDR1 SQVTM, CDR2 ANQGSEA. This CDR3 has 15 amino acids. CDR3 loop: CSVYPRQGAHTEAFF. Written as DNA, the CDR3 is TGCAGCGTTTACCCTCGACAGGGGGCGCACACTGAAGCCTTCTTT.

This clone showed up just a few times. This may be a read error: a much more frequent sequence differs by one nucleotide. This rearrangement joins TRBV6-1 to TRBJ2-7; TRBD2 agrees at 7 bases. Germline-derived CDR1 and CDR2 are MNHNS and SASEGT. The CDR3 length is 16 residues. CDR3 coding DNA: TGTGCCAGCAGTGAAGCGCTAGCGGCCAGCTCCTACGAGCAGCACTTC. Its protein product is CASSEALAASSYEQHF.

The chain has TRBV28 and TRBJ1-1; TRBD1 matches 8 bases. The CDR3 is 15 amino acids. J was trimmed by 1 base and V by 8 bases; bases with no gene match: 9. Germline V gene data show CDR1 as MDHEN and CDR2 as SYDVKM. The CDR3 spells CASPGQGITNTEAFF. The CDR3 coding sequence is TGTGCCAGCCCTGGACAGGGAATTACGAACACTGAAGCTTTCTTT.